This T cell receptor (beta chain) was identified in a study of OX40 agonist ivuxolimab in advanced cancers. With regard to the full study: Ivuxolimab was a fully human IgG2 agonistic monoclonal antibody targeting the costimulatory receptor OX40 (CD134). Peripheral TCRbeta sequencing was intended to test whether TCR sequence diversity was altered and clonal T-cell expansion was caused by ivuxolimab. Partial responses were achieved by three dose-escalation patients, of whom one had hepatocellular carcinoma and two had cutaneous melanoma. In the dose-escalation cohort, roughly 80% of patients were male, and the mean age was around 60 years, with a range of about 23 to 85. Patients were allowed to have had prior anti-PD-1, anti-PD-L1 or anti-CTLA-4 therapy, and approximately 43% of the dose-escalation patients had previously received checkpoint inhibitors. Among the roughly 52 dose-escalation patients, roughly 20 had hepatocellular carcinoma, roughly 15 melanoma, 9 renal cell carcinoma and 9 head and neck cancer. Intravenous ivuxolimab was administered to patients every 2 weeks at six dose levels: 0.01, 0.1, 0.3, 1.5, 3 and 10 mg/kg. The paper describes the monotherapy dose-escalation part (N of about 52 patients) of the phase I trial of ivuxolimab.

Overall study outcomes, separate from this receptor: After ivuxolimab, more expanded clones were found on average in CD8+ T cells than in CD4+ T cells. Low levels of normalized T-cell clonal expansion were also seen in some patients who did not respond. The antigen specificity of the peripheral T cells that underwent clonal expansion was not determined. Partial responders in the 0.1-3.0 mg/kg groups had among the lowest normalized peripheral clonal expansion, especially among CD8+ T cells. At doses of 0.1 to 3.0 mg/kg, clonal expansion of both CD4+ and CD8+ T cells in blood was seen between baseline and week 6.

Comments on this clone: The antigen it binds to is not known. Within one base of it there is no much larger clone, and no base qualities were kept.

Trimming removed 11 bases from V and 5 bases from J; the gene matches leave 8 bases unexplained. CDR3 length: 12 amino acids, cysteine to phenylalanine. Only CDR3 DNA is held: 36 bases, read in frame from base 1. For CDR1 and CDR2, the germline V gene lists ENHRY and SYGVKD. Genomic DNA was extracted from sorted cells for sequencing of the TCRbeta CDR3 region. TCRbeta CDR3 regions were sequenced using the immunoSEQ Assay. TCRdb took over this immuneACCESS table, retaining in-frame rearrangements with V and J assigned. Such tables are incomplete; in checked studies, under half of the missing clones stem from an unresolved V gene, and the remainder is unexplained. This sample has roughly 40,000 clones in its table, and more than 70% of those were observed once. The biggest ten clones account for roughly 13% of the sample. Patients with autoimmune disease history or receiving systemic immunosuppression were excluded from the trial. In every dose cohort, peripheral blood was drawn for TCR sequencing at baseline, cycle 4 day 1, and cycle 7 day 1. The samples were drawn from a first-in-human, open-label, multicenter phase I dose-escalation trial of ivuxolimab. The trial enrolled adults with locally advanced or metastatic head and neck squamous cell, hepatocellular, melanoma or renal cell carcinoma. Before TCR sequencing, CD4+ T cells and CD8+ T cells were sorted from peripheral blood as separate populations.

The sequenced sample was CD4+ or CD8+ T cells sorted from blood, obtained in a trial of the OX40 agonist ivuxolimab. This sequence uses TRBV10-3 and TRBJ2-5, and TRBD2 aligns with 7 junction nucleotides. The source of this sequence is an adult with an advanced solid tumor such as melanoma, head and neck, liver or kidney cancer. The nucleotide sequence reads as follows: TGTGCCGCGGCGGGGGAAGTGGAGACCCAGTACTTC. Protein translation: CAAAGEVETQYF.